The rows below give T cell receptor beta chains drawn from one sample of a study of blood T cell repertoires in COVID-19. Generated by immunoSEQ multiplex PCR, the TCRdb table keeps only in-frame clones and is missing some. The sample holds fewer than 250,000 clones; 85% are singletons and the top ten take around 6.4%. Source material: peripheral blood. The receptors were sampled from an older woman with active or convalescent COVID-19. Each CDR3 is given with its conserved first and last residue. D genes are given only for firm matches. Only part of the rows carry a size: once, few, many, or a class if the clone is expanded.

d_call: TRBD2; v_call: TRBV7-9; j_call: TRBJ2-1; clone_size: -; cdr3_nt: TGTGCCAGCAGCCCTTTGGCGGGGGGGTACAATGAGCAGTTCTTC; cdr3_aa: CASSPLAGGYNEQFF
d_call: TRBD1; v_call: TRBV7-9; j_call: TRBJ2-1; clone_size: -; cdr3_nt: TGTGCCAGCAGCTTAGGACAGGGCTCCTACAATGAGCAGTTCTTC; cdr3_aa: CASSLGQGSYNEQFF
d_call: -; v_call: TRBV5-6; j_call: TRBJ2-6; clone_size: -; cdr3_nt: TGTGCCAGCAGCTTGGAGGGGGCTGGGGCCAACGTCCTGACTTTC; cdr3_aa: CASSLEGAGANVLTF
d_call: TRBD1; v_call: TRBV5-1; j_call: TRBJ2-1; clone_size: -; cdr3_nt: TGCGCCAGCAGCTCTCGGACAGGGGTGGATGAGCAGTTCTTC; cdr3_aa: CASSSRTGVDEQFF
d_call: -; v_call: TRBV7-9; j_call: TRBJ2-5; clone_size: once; cdr3_nt: TGTGCCAGCAGCTTAAGTAACGGGGAGACCCAGTACTTC; cdr3_aa: CASSLSNGETQYF
d_call: TRBD2; v_call: TRBV9; j_call: TRBJ2-3; clone_size: -; cdr3_nt: TGTGCCAGCAGCTCCCGACTAGCGGGATCTTCAGATACGCAGTATTTT; cdr3_aa: CASSSRLAGSSDTQYF
d_call: -; v_call: TRBV5-1; j_call: TRBJ2-2; clone_size: -; cdr3_nt: TGCGCCAGCAGCCATAACCCCAGAGGAATTCTAAACACCGGGGAGCTGTTTTTT; cdr3_aa: CASSHNPRGILNTGELFF
d_call: TRBD2; v_call: TRBV5-1; j_call: TRBJ2-1; clone_size: once; cdr3_nt: TGCGCCAGCAGCTTGGTCCGAGCGGGAGCCTCCTACAATGAGCAGTTCTTC; cdr3_aa: CASSLVRAGASYNEQFF
d_call: -; v_call: TRBV27; j_call: TRBJ1-2; clone_size: -; cdr3_nt: TGTGCCAGCAGTTCCCAGGGAAACTATGGCTACACCTTC; cdr3_aa: CASSSQGNYGYTF
d_call: TRBD1; v_call: TRBV7-2; j_call: TRBJ1-1; clone_size: -; cdr3_nt: TGTGCCAGCAGCCTCCACAGGGGAGGCACTGAAGCTTTCTTT; cdr3_aa: CASSLHRGGTEAFF
d_call: TRBD2; v_call: TRBV6-5; j_call: TRBJ2-7; clone_size: -; cdr3_nt: TGTGCCAGCAGTTATTTCTACCGGGAGGGGTACGAGCAGTACTTC; cdr3_aa: CASSYFYREGYEQYF
d_call: -; v_call: TRBV3-1/TRBV3-2; j_call: TRBJ2-1; clone_size: -; cdr3_nt: TGTGCCAGCAGCCTTACATCGGGGTCCTACAATGAGCAGTTCTTC; cdr3_aa: CASSLTSGSYNEQFF
d_call: -; v_call: TRBV28; j_call: TRBJ2-3; clone_size: -; cdr3_nt: TGTGCCAGCAGTTTCAATGCTAGTCCCTCCGATACGCAGTATTTT; cdr3_aa: CASSFNASPSDTQYF
d_call: TRBD2; v_call: TRBV18; j_call: TRBJ2-1; clone_size: -; cdr3_nt: TGTGCCAGCTCACCACTAGCGGGGTCCTCCTACAATGAGCAGTTCTTC; cdr3_aa: CASSPLAGSSYNEQFF
d_call: -; v_call: TRBV12-3/TRBV12-4; j_call: TRBJ1-5; clone_size: -; cdr3_nt: TGTGCCAGCAGTTTAAATTCTTTGCCCCAGCATTTT; cdr3_aa: CASSLNSLPQHF
d_call: -; v_call: TRBV7-3; j_call: TRBJ2-6; clone_size: -; cdr3_nt: TGTGCCAGCAGCCCCCAAGGGACATCCTCCTCTGGGGCCAACGTCCTGACTTTC; cdr3_aa: CASSPQGTSSSGANVLTF
d_call: -; v_call: TRBV3-1/TRBV3-2; j_call: TRBJ1-2; clone_size: -; cdr3_nt: TGTGCCAGCAGCCCTGGACAGTCTTATGGCTACACCTTC; cdr3_aa: CASSPGQSYGYTF
d_call: -; v_call: TRBV7-9; j_call: TRBJ1-3; clone_size: -; cdr3_nt: TGTGCCAGCAGCCCCCCGGTGGTCTCTGGAAACACCATATATTTT; cdr3_aa: CASSPPVVSGNTIYF
d_call: -; v_call: TRBV4-2; j_call: TRBJ2-1; clone_size: -; cdr3_nt: TGTGCCAGCAGCCAAGCAGGAGCGGGTTACAATGAGCAGTTCTTC; cdr3_aa: CASSQAGAGYNEQFF
d_call: -; v_call: TRBV7-9; j_call: TRBJ1-1; clone_size: -; cdr3_nt: TGTGCCAGCAGCTTATGGGGGAGGGGCAGGCTGAACACTGAAGCTTTCTTT; cdr3_aa: CASSLWGRGRLNTEAFF
d_call: -; v_call: TRBV28; j_call: TRBJ2-5; clone_size: few; cdr3_nt: TGTGCCAGCAGTCAGAGGCAGGGCCGCTTTCAAGAGACCCAGTACTTC; cdr3_aa: CASSQRQGRFQETQYF
d_call: -; v_call: TRBV6-5; j_call: TRBJ2-2; clone_size: -; cdr3_nt: TGTGCCAGCAGTGACTCAGGAGGTACCGGGGAGCTGTTTTTT; cdr3_aa: CASSDSGGTGELFF
d_call: -; v_call: TRBV9; j_call: TRBJ2-1; clone_size: -; cdr3_nt: TGTGCCAGCAGCGTTAGGGGTGACTCCTACAATGAGCAGTTCTTC; cdr3_aa: CASSVRGDSYNEQFF
d_call: TRBD1; v_call: TRBV19; j_call: TRBJ1-3; clone_size: -; cdr3_nt: TGTGCCAGTAAAGCTGGGACAGCCGGAAACACCATATATTTT; cdr3_aa: CASKAGTAGNTIYF
d_call: TRBD2; v_call: TRBV24-1; j_call: TRBJ2-3; clone_size: -; cdr3_nt: TGTGCCACCAGTGACCCGCGGGGGGACACAGATACGCAGTATTTT; cdr3_aa: CATSDPRGDTDTQYF
d_call: -; v_call: TRBV6-2/TRBV6-3; j_call: TRBJ1-3; clone_size: few; cdr3_nt: TGTGCCAGCAGTTCCCCGGGGGGGACTGGAAACACCATATATTTT; cdr3_aa: CASSSPGGTGNTIYF
d_call: TRBD2; v_call: TRBV6-5; j_call: TRBJ2-7; clone_size: -; cdr3_nt: TGTGCCAGCAACCAGGGACTAGCGGCAACCTACGAGCAGTACTTC; cdr3_aa: CASNQGLAATYEQYF
d_call: -; v_call: TRBV2; j_call: TRBJ1-5; clone_size: -; cdr3_nt: TGTGCCAGCAGTGAGGTAGTTTTGGGCAATCAGCCCCAGCATTTT; cdr3_aa: CASSEVVLGNQPQHF
d_call: -; v_call: TRBV2; j_call: TRBJ1-5; clone_size: -; cdr3_nt: TGTGCCAGCCTAGACAGGTTGGGCAATCAGCCCCAGCATTTT; cdr3_aa: CASLDRLGNQPQHF
d_call: -; v_call: TRBV5-1; j_call: TRBJ1-5; clone_size: few; cdr3_nt: TGCGCCAGCAGCTTGGAGGGGAGGGGAAATCAGCCCCAGCATTTT; cdr3_aa: CASSLEGRGNQPQHF
d_call: -; v_call: TRBV18; j_call: TRBJ1-1; clone_size: -; cdr3_nt: TGTGCCAGCTCACGAGTCGACACCCTGAACACTGAAGCTTTCTTT; cdr3_aa: CASSRVDTLNTEAFF
d_call: -; v_call: TRBV18; j_call: TRBJ1-6; clone_size: -; cdr3_nt: TGTGCCAGCTCACCAAGGACAAGTAATAATTCACCCCTCCACTTT; cdr3_aa: CASSPRTSNNSPLHF
d_call: -; v_call: TRBV7-8; j_call: TRBJ1-4; clone_size: -; cdr3_nt: TGTGCCAGCAGCTTATTCCCGGTTACTAATGAAAAACTGTTTTTT; cdr3_aa: CASSLFPVTNEKLFF
d_call: -; v_call: TRBV5-8; j_call: TRBJ1-4; clone_size: -; cdr3_nt: TGTGCCAGCAGCTCACAGGGCGGCCTGAAAGAAAAACTGTTTTTT; cdr3_aa: CASSSQGGLKEKLFF
d_call: -; v_call: TRBV5-1; j_call: TRBJ2-1; clone_size: -; cdr3_nt: TGCGCCAGCAGCTTGGTCGGATCTAGGAATGAGCAGTTCTTC; cdr3_aa: CASSLVGSRNEQFF
d_call: -; v_call: TRBV7-8; j_call: TRBJ1-1; clone_size: -; cdr3_nt: TGTGCCAGCAGCCCTTGGGACACCCAGAACACTGAAGCTTTCTTT; cdr3_aa: CASSPWDTQNTEAFF
d_call: -; v_call: TRBV5-1; j_call: TRBJ1-2; clone_size: -; cdr3_nt: TGCGCCAGCAGCTTATCAGGGGAAGAAGGTGGCTACACCTTC; cdr3_aa: CASSLSGEEGGYTF
d_call: TRBD2; v_call: TRBV19; j_call: TRBJ2-1; clone_size: -; cdr3_nt: TGTGCCAGTAGTATAGGTGGGACTAGATATCCCTCCTACAATGAGCAGTTCTTC; cdr3_aa: CASSIGGTRYPSYNEQFF
d_call: -; v_call: TRBV27; j_call: TRBJ2-1; clone_size: -; cdr3_nt: TGTGCCTCCACCTCAGGGGCCTCCTACAATGAGCAGTTCTTC; cdr3_aa: CASTSGASYNEQFF
d_call: -; v_call: TRBV2; j_call: TRBJ1-6; clone_size: -; cdr3_nt: TGTGCCAGCATCGGACTAGGGTCACCCCTCCACTTT; cdr3_aa: CASIGLGSPLHF
d_call: -; v_call: TRBV6-1; j_call: TRBJ1-5; clone_size: -; cdr3_nt: TGTGCCAGCAGTGAAGGTAGGGGGAATCAGCCCCAGCATTTT; cdr3_aa: CASSEGRGNQPQHF